The 19 T cell receptor beta chains reported below all come from one sample, sequenced in a study of blood T cell repertoires in COVID-19. Sequenced by immunoSEQ multiplex PCR; TCRdb stores in-frame clones only, minus some. The data show under 300,000 clones, with approximately 83% seen just once and about an eighth held by the top ten. Sequences were obtained from peripheral blood. The receptors were gathered from a human donor in a cohort sampled during active COVID-19.

The CDR3 DNA reads TGTGCCACCAGCAGAGATGGGACAGGGTGGCCCACAGATACGCAGTATTTT. Encoded protein: CATSRDGTGWPTDTQYF. The V call is TRBV15, the J call TRBJ2-3, with TRBD1 identical over 9 bases. Trimming removed 0 bases from V and 2 bases from J; junction bases left unmatched: 6. This CDR3 region has 17 residues. The germline gives CDR1 LNHNV, CDR2 YYDKDF (reference sequence).

The chain couples TRBV15 to TRBJ2-7, with TRBD2 matching 7 bases. Germline V gene sequence: CDR1 LNHNV, CDR2 YYDKDF (reference sequence). CDR3 length equals 15 residues. After removal of 3 bases from V and 5 bases from J, the junction contained 10 bases not matched to a gene. The CDR3 DNA reads as TGTGCCACCAGCAGGGGGGAGGGGTTTTATAACGAGCAGTACTTC. Translating gives CATSRGEGFYNEQYF. Supplemented by reference TRBV15 and TRBJ2-7, the full variable domain reads DAMVIQNPRYQVTQFGKPVTLSCSQTLNHNVMYWYQQKSSQAPKLLFHYYDKDFNNEADTPDNFQSRRPNTSFCFLDIRSPGLGDTAMYLCATSRGEGFYNEQYFGPGTRLTVT.

This clone appeared once. As DNA, the CDR3 is TGTGCCAGCAGCGTCGACAGGGCTGGGGCCAACGTCCTGACTTTC. This sequence encodes CASSVDRAGANVLTF. This rearrangement joins TRBV7-9 to TRBJ2-6; TRBD1 matches 7 bases. This CDR3 has 15 amino acids. Unmatched junction bases numbered 3, after V lost 5 bases and J lost 2 bases. Germline V CDR1 and CDR2: SEHNR, FQNEAQ (reference sequence).

The V gene is TRBV3-1 (or the pseudogene TRBV3-2), the J gene TRBJ2-3; 10 bases fit TRBD2. CDR1 is LGHDT and CDR2 is YNNKEL in the germline V gene (reference sequence). The CDR3 totals 15 residues. J was trimmed by 2 bases and V by 4 bases; bases with no gene match: 3. The CDR3 reads CASSLTSGNTDTQYF. DNA for the CDR3: TGTGCCAGCAGCCTCACTAGCGGGAACACAGATACGCAGTATTTT.

The chain recombines TRBV4-2 with TRBJ2-1; D possibly corresponds to TRBD2 (5 bases). This CDR3 has 16 residues. Germline V gene data show CDR1 as LGHNA and CDR2 as YNFKEQ. V lost 3 bases and J 0 bases, leaving 12 bases between the germline ends. CDR3 loop: CASSHLATASYNEQFF. DNA for the CDR3: TGTGCCAGCAGCCACCTAGCCACGGCCTCCTACAATGAGCAGTTCTTC.

The chain uses TRBV6-6 and TRBJ1-4; D is unresolved. The CDR3 runs to 16 residues. CDR1 is MNHNY, CDR2 SVGAGI, per germline (reference sequence). V dropped 3 bases and J dropped 7 bases, with 18 bases sitting between them. CDR3 in amino acids: CASSYGQPSTPEKLFF. The CDR3 DNA sequence: TGTGCCAGCAGTTATGGCCAGCCTAGTACTCCTGAAAAACTGTTTTTT.

The chain is built from TRBV2 and TRBJ2-7; D uncertain. Germline loops: CDR1 SNHLY, CDR2 FYNNEI. The CDR3 runs to 13 residues. The CDR3 reads CAGALEPAGEQYF. DNA for the CDR3: TGTGCAGGCGCCCTAGAGCCTGCCGGCGAGCAGTACTTC.

The chain recombines TRBV3-1 (or the pseudogene TRBV3-2) with TRBJ1-5; D call uncertain. V was pared by 4 bases and J by 0 bases, with 7 bases between. Germline V gene data show CDR1 as LGHDT and CDR2 as YNNKEL (reference sequence). This CDR3 is built from 14 residues. CDR3 protein: CASSPGFSNQPQHF. CDR3 DNA: TGTGCCAGCAGCCCAGGTTTTAGCAATCAGCCCCAGCATTTT.

V usage is TRBV9 and J usage is TRBJ2-1; weak D call: TRBD1 (6 bases). CDR3 size: 16 residues. In germline, CDR1 is SGDLS, CDR2 YYNGEE. Trimming shortened V by 4 bases and J by 6 bases, and 20 bases separated the two germline ends. CDR3 sequence: CASSPRLGQNSNEQFF. The CDR3, as DNA: TGTGCCAGCAGCCCACGCCTGGGACAAAACAGCAATGAGCAGTTCTTC.

The chain combines TRBV9 with TRBJ2-2; possibly TRBD2 for D (5 bases). The CDR3 extends over 16 amino acids. Germline V CDR1 and CDR2: SGDLS, YYNGEE. Trimming left V 1 base short and J 6 bases short, with 16 bases between. CDR3 sequence: CASSVTRAASAGELFF. The CDR3 region has the DNA TGTGCCAGCAGCGTAACGCGGGCGGCCTCCGCCGGGGAGCTGTTTTTT.

This clone was seen only a few times. The chain combines TRBV2 with TRBJ2-1; perhaps TRBD2 as D (5 bases). Germline values: CDR1 SNHLY, CDR2 FYNNEI. CDR3 length: 14 residues. V lost 8 bases and J 6 bases, leaving 17 bases between the germline ends. The CDR3: CASGVRELGNEQFF. The CDR3 nucleotides read TGTGCCAGCGGGGTACGGGAATTGGGCAATGAGCAGTTCTTC. The variable domain in full, completed from reference TRBV2 and TRBJ2-1, reads EPEVTQTPSHQVTQMGQEVILRCVPISNHLYFYWYRQILGQKVEFLVSFYNNEISEKSEIFDDQFSVERPDGSNFTLKIRSTKLEDSAMYFCASGVRELGNEQFFGPGTRLTVL.

This CDR3 reads CASSLEPLAGGQETQYF. Written as DNA, the CDR3 is TGCGCCAGCAGCTTGGAACCTCTAGCGGGAGGTCAAGAGACCCAGTACTTC. The chain recombines TRBV5-1 with TRBJ2-5, with TRBD2 matching 11 bases. With V trimmed by 0 bases and J by 2 bases, 6 bases remained unmatched. The CDR3 sequence is 17 residues long. The germline gives CDR1 SGHRS, CDR2 YFSETQ.

The chain joins TRBV4-3 to TRBJ2-2; D is unresolved. The CDR3 length is 13 residues. Trimming pared 1 base from V and 11 bases from J, leaving 11 bases between. Germline assignment: CDR1 LGHNA and CDR2 YSLEER. CDR3 amino acids: CASSQVQSFELFF. The DNA for the CDR3 is TGCGCCAGCAGCCAAGTACAGAGCTTCGAGCTGTTTTTT.

This rearrangement joins TRBV6-6 to TRBJ2-1; 8 nucleotides match TRBD2. The V gene end was trimmed by 6 bases and the J gene end by 16 bases; junction bases not matched to a gene: 14. Germline V gene data show CDR1 as MNHNY and CDR2 as SVGAGI (reference sequence). This CDR3 spans 13 amino acids. The CDR3 here is CASRGSGLESKFF. For the CDR3, the DNA is TGTGCCAGCAGGGGGTCGGGACTAGAGTCTAAATTCTTC.

The V call is TRBV5-1, the J call TRBJ2-7; D is possibly TRBD1 (5 bases). This CDR3 region has 16 residues. V lost 1 base and J 1 base, leaving 15 bases between the germline ends. Germline CDR1 and CDR2: SGHRS and YFSETQ. CDR3 in DNA: TGCGCCAGCAGCTTGTTGTCTACCGACAGTTCCTACGAGCAGTACTTC. Amino acids: CASSLLSTDSSYEQYF.

Written as DNA, the CDR3 is TGTGCCAGCAGTGACGTCGGACAGATCAATCAGCCCCAGCATTTT. Translated: CASSDVGQINQPQHF. The rearrangement uses TRBV28 and TRBJ1-5, with TRBD1 as a possible D gene (6 bases). Trimming took 5 bases from V and 3 from J, leaving 14 bases between them. This CDR3 is built from 15 residues. The germline V gene encodes CDR1 MDHEN and CDR2 SYDVKM.

This clone was observed a handful of times. The genes are TRBV7-9 and TRBJ2-1; D is uncertain. With 5 bases removed from V and 0 bases from J, the gap between germline ends came to 11 bases. CDR3 length: 15 residues. Germline V lookup: CDR1 SEHNR, CDR2 FQNEAQ (reference sequence). CDR3 coding DNA: TGTGCCAGCAGCCCCGACTCCATCTCCTACAATGAGCAGTTCTTC. Its translation is CASSPDSISYNEQFF.

This chain joins TRBV19 and TRBJ2-1; maybe TRBD1 (6 bases). CDR3 length: 16 amino acids. Germline-derived CDR1 and CDR2 are LNHDA and SQIVND (reference sequence). Deletions cut 5 bases from V and 4 bases from J, with 18 bases between. Here the CDR3 reads CASSPGDPHFYNEQFF. In nucleotides, the CDR3 is TGTGCCAGTAGTCCAGGGGACCCTCATTTTTACAATGAGCAGTTCTTC.

CDR3 DNA: TGTGCCAGCAGCATGAGCGGGGCCTCTTACTCCTACGAGCAGTACTTC. Translated, it gives CASSMSGASYSYEQYF. The rearrangement uses TRBV9 and TRBJ2-7; TRBD2 matches 7 bases. J was trimmed by 0 bases and V by 4 bases; bases with no gene match: 10. Germline lookup yields CDR1 SGDLS and CDR2 YYNGEE. The CDR3 totals 16 residues.